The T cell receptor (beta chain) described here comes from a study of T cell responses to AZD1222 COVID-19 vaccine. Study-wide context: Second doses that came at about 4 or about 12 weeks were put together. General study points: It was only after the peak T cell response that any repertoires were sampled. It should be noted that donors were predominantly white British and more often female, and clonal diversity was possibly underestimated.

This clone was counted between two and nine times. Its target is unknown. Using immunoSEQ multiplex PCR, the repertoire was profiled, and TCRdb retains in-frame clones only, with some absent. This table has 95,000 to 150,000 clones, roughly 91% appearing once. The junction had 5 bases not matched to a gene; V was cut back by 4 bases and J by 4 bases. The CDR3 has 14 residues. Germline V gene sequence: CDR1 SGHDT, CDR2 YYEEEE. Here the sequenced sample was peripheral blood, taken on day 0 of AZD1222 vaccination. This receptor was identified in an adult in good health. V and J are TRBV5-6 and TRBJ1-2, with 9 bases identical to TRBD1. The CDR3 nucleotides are TGTGCCAGCAGCCTCGACAGGGGGGCCTATGGCTACACCTTC. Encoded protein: CASSLDRGAYGYTF.